The next 29 T cell receptor beta chains were all read from a single sample in a study of T cells in Graves' hyperthyroidism and ophthalmopathy. Template material for amplifying TCR beta CDR3 regions consisted of RNA transcripts. TCR CDR3 regions were first amplified by RT-PCR with HTBI primers. TCRdb re-called the multiplex PCR reads through MiXCR, storing one row per CDR3 protein. This table holds about 250,000 distinct CDR3 sequences, around 26% found once. The sequencing sample was made of blood. These receptors came from a woman in her forties with Graves' ophthalmopathy.

This clonotype occurred once. The rearrangement uses TRBV12-3 or TRBV12-4 and TRBJ1-2; 12 bases are a match to TRBD1. Trimming removed 5 bases from V and 8 bases from J; junction bases left unmatched: 3. The CDR3 is 13 residues long. CDR3 bases: TGTGCCAGCAGTCGGGACAGGGGGCACGGCTACACCTTC. This translates into CASSRDRGHGYTF.

A note on this clonotype: The junction shows a germline mismatch at one end, possibly a read error. The rearrangement uses TRBV5-1 and TRBJ1-2, with TRBD1 identical over 7 bases. Per germline, CDR1 SGHRS and CDR2 YFSETQ. The CDR3 runs to 17 residues. In nucleotides, the CDR3 is TGCGCCAGCAGCACAACGACAGGGCAGGGCCTTAACTATGGCTACAACTTC. This sequence encodes CASSTTTGQGLNYGYNF.

This clonotype came up many times. The chain uses TRBV6-2 or TRBV6-3 and TRBJ1-5, with 7 bases that match TRBD1. CDR3 length: 18 amino acids. Per the germline V gene, CDR1 is MNHEY and CDR2 is SVGEGT. The ends lost 3 bases at V and 4 bases at J; junction bases unmatched: 15. The CDR3 nucleotides are TGTGCCAGCAGTTATACGACAGGGAGGGGCGGTGCGAATCAGCCCCAGCATTTT. This translates into CASSYTTGRGGANQPQHF.

The rearrangement uses TRBV24-1 and TRBJ2-7; the match to TRBD1 covers 9 bases. Germline V gene data show CDR1 as KGHDR and CDR2 as SFDVKD. Unmatched junction bases numbered 7, after V lost 3 bases and J lost 5 bases. This CDR3 has 15 amino acids. For the CDR3, the DNA is TGTGCCACCAGTGATGAGAGGGGGGACAGGGACGAGCAGTACTTC. Protein sequence: CATSDERGDRDEQYF.

This clonotype has a count of ten or more. The gene calls are TRBV5-1 and TRBJ2-7; tentatively, D is TRBD1 (5 bases). This CDR3 spans 14 amino acids. With 0 bases removed from V and 6 bases from J, the gap between germline ends came to 13 bases. Germline V gene sequence: CDR1 SGHRS, CDR2 YFSETQ. The CDR3 is CASSLAVRVGEQYF. The CDR3 nucleotides read TGCGCCAGCAGCTTGGCTGTCAGGGTGGGCGAGCAGTACTTC.

The table lists this clonotype with many counts. CDR3 residues: CASSYSQVNTEAFF. The CDR3 coding sequence is TGTGCCAGCAGTTACTCGCAGGTGAACACTGAAGCTTTCTTT. The gene calls are TRBV6-5 and TRBJ1-1; D unresolved. CDR1 and CDR2 from the germline V gene are MNHEY and SVGAGI. The CDR3 contains 14 residues. Trimming cost V 0 bases and J 0 bases, with 5 bases left between them.

This clonotype was counted many times. The rearrangement uses TRBV6-1 and TRBJ1-3, with TRBD1 matching over 8 bases. This CDR3 has 16 residues. CDR1 is MNHNS, CDR2 SASEGT, per germline. J was trimmed by 4 bases and V by 6 bases; bases with no gene match: 11. This CDR3 is CASRDHQGAQGNTIYF. The CDR3 bases are TGTGCCAGCAGAGACCATCAGGGGGCTCAAGGAAACACCATATATTTT.

V is TRBV6-2 or TRBV6-3 and J is TRBJ1-1, with D unresolved. Trimming left V 2 bases short and J 0 bases short, with 7 bases between. Germline values: CDR1 MNHEY, CDR2 SVGEGT. The CDR3 has 14 amino acids. CDR3 DNA sequence: TGTGCCAGCAGTTACGAACGGCTGAACACTGAAGCTTTCTTT. Translating it yields CASSYERLNTEAFF.

This clonotype has a count of ten or more. V is TRBV5-1 and J is TRBJ2-7; TRBD1 is a possible D gene (6 bases). Trimming removed 5 bases at V and 6 bases at J, with 18 bases between. The CDR3 extends over 14 amino acids. In germline, CDR1 is SGHRS, CDR2 YFSETQ. For the CDR3, the DNA is TGCGCCAGCAGACAGGGCGATGGGAGCGGCGAGCAGTACTTC. It yields the protein CASRQGDGSGEQYF. Full variable domain (rest looked up from reference TRBV5-1 and TRBJ2-7): KAGVTQTPRYLIKTRGQQVTLSCSPISGHRSVSWYQQTPGQGLQFLFEYFSETQRNKGNFPGRFSGRQFSNSRSEMNVSTLELGDSALYLCASRQGDGSGEQYFGPGTRLTVT.

This clonotype was detected ten times or more. The chain is built from TRBV6-2 or TRBV6-3 and TRBJ2-7; TRBD2 aligns across 8 bases. The CDR3 length is 14 residues. V trimming: 7 bases; J trimming: 5 bases; junction bases outside the gene matches: 10. From germline, CDR1 is MNHEY and CDR2 SVGEGT. The DNA of the CDR3 is TGTGCCAGCAATTCAGCGGGAGTCCGAGACGAGCAGTACTTC. This gives the protein CASNSAGVRDEQYF.

The chain joins TRBV6-1 to TRBJ2-7; D perhaps matches TRBD1 (7 bases). The germline V and J ends were trimmed by 10 bases and 6 bases, with 22 bases remaining between them. CDR3 size: 14 residues. Germline CDR1 reads MNHNS; CDR2 reads SASEGT. The CDR3 loop reads CATCVGGTEGEQYF. As DNA, the CDR3 is TGTGCCACATGCGTGGGCGGGACAGAGGGCGAGCAGTACTTC.

Of note for this clonotype: Because it lacks the conserved phenylalanine or tryptophan at the end, this CDR3 is likely a read error. This rearrangement joins TRBV6-1 to TRBJ2-7; possibly TRBD1 for D (6 bases). The CDR3 runs 12 residues. Trimming removed 6 bases from V and 1 base from J, with 7 bases in between. CDR1 MNHNS and CDR2 SASEGT come from the germline V gene. The CDR3 spells CASSDRSYEQYS. CDR3 coding DNA: TGTGCCAGCAGCGACAGGTCCTACGAGCAGTACTCC.

This clonotype showed up just once. The rearrangement joins TRBV7-2 to TRBJ2-7; tentatively, D is TRBD1 (6 bases). Between the trimmed V and J ends, which lost 1 base and 3 bases, there was a span of 10 bases. This CDR3 has 14 residues. In germline, CDR1 is SGHTA, CDR2 FQGNSA. The CDR3 DNA sequence: TGTGCCAGCAGCTTAGAAACAGGGAACTACGAGCAGTACTTC. Amino acids: CASSLETGNYEQYF.

This clonotype was detected many times. The chain employs TRBV9 and TRBJ1-2; maybe TRBD1 (5 bases). CDR1 and CDR2 (germline): SGDLS, YYNGEE. The CDR3 is made up of 15 amino acids. Trimming left V 3 bases short and J 4 bases short, with 16 bases between. The CDR3 loop reads CASSDPSGAGYGYTF. The DNA of the CDR3 is TGTGCCAGCAGCGACCCATCCGGGGCCGGCTATGGCTACACCTTC.

This clonotype was recorded at least ten times. The chain carries TRBV6-5 and TRBJ1-6, with 8 bases fitting TRBD1. Per germline, CDR1 MNHEY and CDR2 SVGAGI. This CDR3 is 17 amino acids long. V shed 6 bases, J shed 6 bases, and the junction held 13 bases outside the gene matches. CDR3 region: CASSPRTGRFGNSPLHF. CDR3 DNA sequence: TGTGCCAGCAGCCCCCGGACAGGGAGGTTTGGTAATTCACCCCTCCACTTT.

This clonotype was counted at least ten times. The gene calls are TRBV2 and TRBJ1-1; D call uncertain. The germline CDR1 and CDR2 sequences are SNHLY and FYNNEI. V was pared by 3 bases and J by 5 bases, with 4 bases between. The CDR3 runs to 11 residues. The CDR3 DNA reads TGTGCCAGCAGTGATGGGACTGAAGCTTTCTTT. Amino acid sequence: CASSDGTEAFF.

The sample holds many counts of this clonotype. The V gene is TRBV29-1, the J gene TRBJ1-1, with D maybe TRBD1 (5 bases). The V end was cut by 5 bases, the J end by 8 bases, with 15 bases between. CDR1 and CDR2 from the germline V gene are SQVTM and ANQGSEA. This CDR3 has 12 amino acids. DNA for the CDR3: TGCAGCGTTTGTACGGGGACCCCGGAAGCTTTCTTT. Residues: CSVCTGTPEAFF.

This clonotype was seen many times. The gene calls are TRBV24-1 and TRBJ2-5; 13 bases fit TRBD2. The CDR3 consists of 16 residues. V trimming: 4 bases; J trimming: 5 bases; junction bases outside the gene matches: 6. From germline, CDR1 is KGHDR and CDR2 SFDVKD. CDR3 nucleotides: TGTGCCACCAGTGACACTAGCGGGAGGGCCAGCGAGACCCAGTACTTC. Protein sequence: CATSDTSGRASETQYF.

This clonotype appeared many times. This chain joins TRBV7-2 and TRBJ2-5; 8 nucleotides agree with TRBD1. Unmatched junction bases numbered 9, after V lost 4 bases and J lost 5 bases. This CDR3 spans 15 amino acids. Germline V lookup: CDR1 SGHTA, CDR2 FQGNSA. CDR3 sequence: CASSSGQGRGETQYF. DNA for the CDR3: TGTGCCAGCAGCTCAGGACAGGGAAGGGGGGAGACCCAGTACTTC.

V is TRBV6-1 and J is TRBJ1-1; D is ambiguous. Trimming stripped 6 bases from V and 7 bases from J, with 18 bases between. Germline loops: CDR1 MNHNS, CDR2 SASEGT. The CDR3 consists of 14 residues. As DNA, the CDR3 is TGTGCCAGCAGGAGTTACCGGGAGGCTGGTGAAGCTTTCTTT. Protein product: CASRSYREAGEAFF.

The V and J genes are TRBV28 and TRBJ2-7, with 9 bases matching TRBD1. Per germline, CDR1 MDHEN and CDR2 SYDVKM. Trimming cost V 3 bases and J 1 base; bases outside gene matches: 10. The CDR3 runs to 17 residues. CDR3 DNA sequence: TGTGCCAGCAGTTTCCTAACAGGGGGCGACGGTTCCTACGAGCAGTACTTC. Encoded protein: CASSFLTGGDGSYEQYF.

This clonotype has a count of ten or more. The chain employs TRBV6-2 or TRBV6-3 and TRBJ1-3; no clear D. This CDR3 spans 15 amino acids. Germline V CDR1 and CDR2: MNHEY, SVGEGT. Trimming took 6 bases from V and 3 from J, leaving 15 bases between them. The CDR3 nucleotides are TGTGCCAGCAGCCCTCTAAGGACTCTTGGAAACACCATATATTTT. As protein: CASSPLRTLGNTIYF.

This clonotype was found many times. The genes are TRBV28 and TRBJ1-5; no reliable D call. The CDR3 runs 13 residues. V lost 3 bases and J lost 6, with 9 bases in between. Germline V lookup: CDR1 MDHEN, CDR2 SYDVKM. CDR3 sequence: CASSFPWFQPQHF. For the CDR3, the DNA is TGTGCCAGCAGTTTCCCGTGGTTTCAGCCCCAGCATTTT. Using reference TRBV28 and TRBJ1-5 for the parts outside the CDR3, the full variable domain is DVKVTQSSRYLVKRTGEKVFLECVQDMDHENMFWYRQDPGLGLRLIYFSYDVKMKEKGDIPEGYSVSREKKERFSLILESASTNQTSMYLCASSFPWFQPQHFGDGTRLSIL.

The table lists this clonotype with many counts. This chain connects TRBV2 to TRBJ2-7, with D maybe TRBD1 (6 bases). The CDR3 runs 13 residues. Germline CDR1 reads SNHLY; CDR2 reads FYNNEI. Trimming pared 5 bases from V and 5 bases from J, leaving 13 bases between. DNA for the CDR3: TGTGCCAGCAGTTTTACGGGACACCACGAGCAGTACTTC. Amino acids: CASSFTGHHEQYF.

This clonotype has at least ten counts. The genes are TRBV2 and TRBJ2-5; D gene uncertain. The CDR3 loop spans 13 amino acids. Germline V gives CDR1 SNHLY, CDR2 FYNNEI. V gave up 3 bases and J gave up 2 bases, with 7 bases separating them. The DNA for the CDR3 is TGTGCCAGCAGTGACCCCACTCAAGAGACCCAGTACTTC. It translates to CASSDPTQETQYF. Based on the CDR3 plus reference TRBV2 and TRBJ2-5, the full variable domain is EPEVTQTPSHQVTQMGQEVILRCVPISNHLYFYWYRQILGQKVEFLVSFYNNEISEKSEIFDDQFSVERPDGSNFTLKIRSTKLEDSAMYFCASSDPTQETQYFGPGTRLLVL.

This clonotype was counted many times. The V and J genes are TRBV6-1 and TRBJ2-7, with a tentative D call TRBD1 (5 bases). CDR1 and CDR2 from the germline V gene are MNHNS and SASEGT. The CDR3 consists of 16 residues. Trimming took 0 bases from V and 1 from J, leaving 13 bases between them. This chain's CDR3 is CASSEAPGAGSYEQYF. CDR3 nucleotides: TGTGCCAGCAGTGAAGCGCCTGGGGCCGGGTCCTACGAGCAGTACTTC.

This clonotype was found a few times. V usage is TRBV19 and J usage is TRBJ1-2; no definite D call. Germline V gives CDR1 LNHDA, CDR2 SQIVND (reference sequence). V dropped 7 bases and J dropped 4 bases, with 22 bases sitting between them. The CDR3 totals 16 residues. CDR3 coding DNA: TGTGCCAGTACTTCCCTTGCGTCCTTCTACTCCTATGGCTACACCTTC. It encodes CASTSLASFYSYGYTF.

Ten or more counts support this clonotype. V gene TRBV10-3 combines with J gene TRBJ2-7; 11 bases align to TRBD1. The V segment lost 6 bases and the J segment 6 bases; nucleotides outside the gene matches: 4. Per the germline V gene, CDR1 is ENHRY and CDR2 is SYGVKD. CDR3 length: 13 residues. The CDR3 DNA reads TGTGCCATCAGCGGGACAGGGGGTCGCGAGCAGTACTTC. Protein: CAISGTGGREQYF.

Ten or more counts support this clonotype. V usage is TRBV28 and J usage is TRBJ2-4, with 8 bases matching TRBD2. Trimming removed 5 bases from V and 3 bases from J; junction bases left unmatched: 15. CDR3 length: 18 amino acids. Germline V gives CDR1 MDHEN, CDR2 SYDVKM. The CDR3 loop is CASSQRTGTAGVKNIQYF. CDR3 coding DNA: TGTGCCAGCAGTCAACGGACCGGTACAGCGGGAGTCAAAAACATTCAGTACTTC.